A single sample is the source of the 31 T cell receptor beta chains below, sequenced in a study of T cell repertoires in cytomegalovirus infection. TCRdb re-derived calls from the reads in MiXCR, one entry per CDR3 protein. Seen here are 90,000 to 120,000 distinct CDR3 sequences, under 25% observed once, and the top ten hold roughly two fifths. The specimen sequenced was CD8+ T cells from PBMCs. These receptors all stem from a human donor in good health (CMV status not recorded). Some clones in this sample may be carry-over from other donors' samples.

As to this clonotype: The junction departs from the called germline gene at one end, perhaps through a read error. The V and J genes are TRBV20-1 and TRBJ1-1; D gene uncertain. The V gene's germline CDR1 is DFQATT and CDR2 SNEGSKA (reference sequence). CDR3 size: 10 residues. The CDR3 region has the DNA TGCAGTGCGAGAGACCTTGAAGCTTTCTTT. Translation gives CSARDLEAFF.

In this sample, this clonotype turned up a few times. The chain employs TRBV28 and TRBJ2-7; no definite D call. Germline V gene data show CDR1 as MDHEN and CDR2 as SYDVKM. The CDR3 has 13 amino acids. Trimming left V 9 bases short and J 0 bases short, with 12 bases between. CDR3 in DNA: TGTGCCAGTCGAGAAACGAGCTCCTACGAGCAGTACTTC. It specifies CASRETSSYEQYF.

This clonotype was seen only a few times. The V call is TRBV20-1, the J call TRBJ2-3; D call uncertain. Germline assignment: CDR1 DFQATT and CDR2 SNEGSKA (reference sequence). Trimming cost V 0 bases and J 4 bases, with 2 bases left between them. The CDR3 runs to 11 residues. The CDR3 spells CSARDSDTQYF. The DNA of the CDR3 is TGCAGTGCTAGAGATTCAGATACGCAGTATTTT.

This clonotype was counted a few times. The rearrangement joins TRBV20-1 to TRBJ2-7, with 8 positions matching TRBD2. The V segment lost 4 bases and the J segment 2 bases; nucleotides outside the gene matches: 10. Germline V gives CDR1 DFQATT, CDR2 SNEGSKA (reference sequence). The CDR3 is 15 amino acids. CDR3 residues: CSAIPATSETYEQYF. CDR3 DNA: TGCAGTGCTATCCCCGCGACTAGCGAGACCTACGAGCAGTACTTC.

This clonotype was detected many times. The genes are TRBV7-8 and TRBJ2-2; D possibly uses TRBD1 or TRBD2 (5 bases each). The germline CDR1 and CDR2 sequences are SGHVS and FQNEAQ. Between the trimmed V and J ends, which lost 5 bases and 0 bases, there was a span of 10 bases. This CDR3 spans 15 amino acids. The CDR3 nucleotides read TGTGCCAGCAGCCCGGGACCTACGAACACCGGGGAGCTGTTTTTT. This encodes CASSPGPTNTGELFF.

This clonotype was observed at least ten times. The chain's CDR3 is CASSPRTGGLYTEAFF. Written as DNA, the CDR3 is TGTGCCAGCAGCCCTCGGACAGGGGGTTTGTACACTGAAGCTTTCTTT. The chain combines TRBV6-5 with TRBJ1-1; 10 positions agree with TRBD1. The CDR3 spans 16 residues. Germline-derived CDR1 and CDR2 are MNHEY and SVGAGI. The V and J ends lost 6 bases and 3 bases, in that order; junction bases with no gene match: 10.

This clonotype was counted between two and nine times. The rearrangement uses TRBV20-1 and TRBJ1-6; D is possibly TRBD1 (6 bases). V was trimmed by 5 bases and J by 7 bases, leaving 12 bases between them. The CDR3 spans 13 residues. CDR1 DFQATT and CDR2 SNEGSKA come from the germline V gene (reference sequence). The CDR3 is CSAAGTPNSPLHF. CDR3 DNA sequence: TGCAGTGCTGCCGGGACACCGAATTCACCCCTCCACTTT.

This clonotype was picked up a small number of times. The rearrangement uses TRBV5-6 and TRBJ2-2; 9 bases match TRBD1. Trimming at V came to 3 bases and at J to 5 bases, leaving 8 bases not matched to a gene. Germline CDR1 SGHDT, CDR2 YYEEEE. CDR3 length: 16 residues. CDR3 region: CASSSSGTGRTGELFF. Here the CDR3 DNA reads TGTGCCAGCAGCTCCTCCGGGACAGGGCGGACCGGGGAGCTGTTTTTT.

The chain employs TRBV2 and TRBJ2-1; 15 bases are shared with TRBD2. Per germline, CDR1 SNHLY and CDR2 FYNNEI. The CDR3 is 18 amino acids. Germline trimming cut 2 bases from V and 5 bases from J; bases unmatched to any gene: 7. The CDR3 protein is CASSERTSGRAGDNEQFF. The CDR3, as DNA: TGTGCCAGCAGTGAAAGGACTAGCGGGAGGGCCGGGGACAATGAGCAGTTCTTC.

By frequency in the sample, this clonotype is medium-sized. V gene TRBV19 combines with J gene TRBJ2-1, with unresolved D. The germline V gene encodes CDR1 LNHDA and CDR2 SQIVND (reference sequence). The CDR3 runs 13 residues. V was trimmed by 2 bases and J by 9 bases, leaving 11 bases between them. The CDR3 is CASSISPRGEQFF. DNA for the CDR3: TGTGCCAGTAGTATATCCCCCCGCGGTGAGCAGTTCTTC.

This clonotype has just a few counts. This sequence joins TRBV28 and TRBJ2-7; no clear D gene. CDR3 length equals 12 residues. The V gene's germline CDR1 is MDHEN and CDR2 SYDVKM. Trimming removed 8 bases at V and 6 bases at J, with 14 bases between. CDR3 sequence (DNA): TGTGCCAGCCACCACGAAATCAGCGAGCAGTACTTC. Translating gives CASHHEISEQYF.

This clonotype was detected only a few times. The chain carries TRBV7-6 and TRBJ2-2; TRBD2 matches 11 bases. With V trimmed by 5 bases and J by 8 bases, 10 bases remained unmatched. This CDR3 is built from 16 residues. CDR1 is SGHVS and CDR2 is FNYEAQ in the germline V gene. CDR3 sequence: CASSPLAGAEVGELFF. The CDR3 region has the DNA TGTGCCAGCAGCCCACTAGCGGGGGCAGAAGTAGGGGAGCTGTTTTTT.

The chain links TRBV18 to TRBJ2-3, with 8 bases that match TRBD2. V shed 6 bases, J shed 3 bases, and the junction held 5 bases outside the gene matches. The CDR3 totals 14 residues. In germline, CDR1 is KGHSH, CDR2 LQKENI. The DNA of the CDR3 is TGTGCCAGCTCTCTTAGCGGGATAACAGATACGCAGTATTTT. Amino acids: CASSLSGITDTQYF.

V gene TRBV7-9 combines with J gene TRBJ2-1; the match to TRBD2 covers 7 bases. CDR3 length: 13 residues. The germline CDR1 and CDR2 sequences are SEHNR and FQNEAQ (reference sequence). The V segment lost 5 bases and the J segment 7 bases; nucleotides outside the gene matches: 5. CDR3 bases: TGTGCCAGCAGCCCCGGGGGGACTAATGAGCAGTTCTTC. Protein sequence: CASSPGGTNEQFF.

CDR3 in amino acids: CASSLATGLNTEAFF. The CDR3 DNA is TGTGCCAGCAGCTTAGCCACGGGGTTGAACACTGAAGCTTTCTTT. The J gene is TRBJ1-1, the V gene TRBV7-9; the D is unclear. The V gene lost 0 bases and the J gene lost 0 bases, with 8 bases spanning the gap. CDR1 and CDR2 (germline): SEHNR, FQNEAQ (reference sequence). CDR3 length equals 15 residues.

In this sample, this clonotype turned up many times. The V and J genes are TRBV20-1 and TRBJ2-1; 7 bases match TRBD2. In germline, CDR1 is DFQATT, CDR2 SNEGSKA (reference sequence). Germline trimming cut 5 bases from V and 7 bases from J; bases unmatched to any gene: 11. The CDR3 is 14 residues long. In DNA form, the CDR3 reads TGCAGTGCTTTAGCGGGTCCTGTAGGTAATGAGCAGTTCTTC. This sequence encodes CSALAGPVGNEQFF.

The rearrangement joins TRBV12-3 or TRBV12-4 to TRBJ2-7; TRBD1 matches at 7 bases. V gave up 6 bases and J gave up 2 bases; unmatched junction bases: 10. The CDR3 has 15 amino acids. In nucleotides, the CDR3 is TGTGCCAGCAGGTCGTCCGGGACAGCAACCTACGAGCAGTACTTC. It translates to CASRSSGTATYEQYF.

This clonotype was seen a single time. This sequence joins TRBV19 and TRBJ1-2, with D hard to call. CDR1 is LNHDA, CDR2 SQIVND, per germline (reference sequence). This CDR3 contains 10 residues. Trimming removed 4 bases from V and 8 bases from J, with 5 bases in between. The CDR3 DNA follows: TGTGCCAGTAGTAGGACGGGCTACACCTTC. Its translation: CASSRTGYTF.

The V call is TRBV6-2 or TRBV6-3, the J call TRBJ2-4; D possibly corresponds to TRBD2 (5 bases). The length of the CDR3 is 14 residues. Germline V gene sequence: CDR1 MNHEY, CDR2 SVGEGT. Trimming removed 0 bases at V and 7 bases at J, with 10 bases between. CDR3 nucleotide sequence: TGTGCCAGCAGTTACTCAGGAGGAAGGAACATTCAGTACTTC. This gives the protein CASSYSGGRNIQYF.

This clonotype was observed a few times. The chain has TRBV28 and TRBJ1-1; TRBD1 agrees at 7 bases. CDR3 size: 15 residues. Germline values: CDR1 MDHEN, CDR2 SYDVKM. V lost 1 base, J lost 1 base, and 3 bases stayed unmatched. CDR3 coding DNA: TGTGCCAGCAGTTTATTCGGACAGGCGAACACTGAAGCTTTCTTT. This sequence encodes CASSLFGQANTEAFF.

This clonotype has a count of ten or more. V and J are TRBV27 and TRBJ2-1, with D perhaps TRBD1 (6 bases). There are 14 residues in the CDR3. CDR1 MNHEY and CDR2 SMNVEV come from the germline V gene (reference sequence). V dropped 5 bases and J dropped 5 bases, with 13 bases sitting between them. The CDR3 coding sequence is TGTGCCAGCAGTCCCGCAGGGGTACACAATGAGCAGTTCTTC. It specifies CASSPAGVHNEQFF.

V usage is TRBV10-2 and J usage is TRBJ1-2; TRBD1 agrees at 8 bases. The germline V gene encodes CDR1 WSHSY and CDR2 SAAADI. This CDR3 has 13 residues. The junction had 5 bases not matched to a gene; V was cut back by 3 bases and J by 8 bases. The CDR3 loop reads CASSDQGARGYTF. Here the CDR3 DNA reads TGCGCCAGCAGTGATCAGGGGGCACGGGGCTACACCTTC.

This clonotype was detected ten times or more. V and J are TRBV11-1 and TRBJ2-7; D is possibly TRBD1 (5 bases). This CDR3 has 18 residues. Germline-derived CDR1 and CDR2 are SGHAT and FQDESV (reference sequence). V was pared by 2 bases and J by 0 bases, with 20 bases between. The CDR3 DNA reads TGTGCCAGCAGCTTAAGGGGTTCTCGCGGACCCAGCTCCTACGAGCAGTACTTC. Its translation: CASSLRGSRGPSSYEQYF.

The chain employs TRBV11-2 and TRBJ2-2; no definite D call. The germline V and J ends were trimmed by 2 bases and 5 bases, with 6 bases remaining between them. The germline V gene encodes CDR1 SGHAT and CDR2 FQNNGV. This CDR3 is 13 amino acids long. The CDR3: CASSLLGTGELFF. The CDR3 DNA follows: TGTGCCAGCAGCTTACTGGGAACCGGGGAGCTGTTTTTT.

This clonotype was seen ten or more times. The rearrangement links TRBV6-5 to TRBJ2-7; D is possibly TRBD2 (5 bases). The germline gives CDR1 MNHEY, CDR2 SVGAGI. CDR3 length: 14 residues. The germline V and J ends were trimmed by 2 bases and 1 base, with 9 bases remaining between them. CDR3 sequence (DNA): TGTGCCAGCAGTTACGCGTCGGGGTCCTACGAGCAGTACTTC. It translates to CASSYASGSYEQYF.

Many counts were recorded for this clonotype. This chain joins TRBV20-1 and TRBJ1-1, with TRBD1 identical over 7 bases. J was trimmed by 3 bases and V by 0 bases; bases with no gene match: 7. The V gene's germline CDR1 is DFQATT and CDR2 SNEGSKA (reference sequence). The CDR3 runs 15 residues. The CDR3 reads CSARDDREQYTEAFF. The CDR3 DNA sequence: TGCAGTGCTAGAGATGACAGGGAGCAGTACACTGAAGCTTTCTTT.

The table lists this clonotype with a few counts. V usage is TRBV7-2 and J usage is TRBJ2-2; possible D gene TRBD1, 5 bases. This CDR3 has 16 amino acids. The germline V gene encodes CDR1 SGHTA and CDR2 FQGNSA. V was pared by 6 bases and J by 3 bases, with 17 bases between. The CDR3: CASSQTMGRYTGELFF. In DNA form, the CDR3 reads TGTGCCAGCAGTCAAACGATGGGGCGGTACACCGGGGAGCTGTTTTTT.

The sample holds many counts of this clonotype. The CDR3 is CASSLEFGPQDGGGELFF. Here the CDR3 DNA reads TGTGCCAGCAGCTTAGAATTTGGTCCGCAGGACGGCGGCGGGGAGCTGTTTTTT. The rearrangement links TRBV7-6 to TRBJ2-2; D is undetermined. The CDR3 covers 18 residues. Germline V gene data show CDR1 as SGHVS and CDR2 as FNYEAQ. The germline V and J ends were trimmed by 1 base and 7 bases, with 22 bases remaining between them.

This clonotype was counted many times. The chain recombines TRBV7-2 with TRBJ2-3; either TRBD1 or TRBD2 may fit D (7 bases each). The V gene's germline CDR1 is SGHTA and CDR2 FQGNSA. The CDR3 extends over 16 amino acids. V was trimmed by 5 bases and J by 5 bases, leaving 20 bases between them. CDR3: CASSPRPGGVLDTQYF. For the CDR3, the DNA is TGTGCCAGCAGCCCAAGACCAGGGGGGGTTTTAGATACGCAGTATTTT.

The sample holds a few counts of this clonotype. The rearrangement uses TRBV6-2 or TRBV6-3 and TRBJ2-1, with 11 bases aligning to TRBD2. Trimming took 9 bases from V and 0 from J; bases not matched to a gene: 7. The CDR3 contains 16 residues. The germline gives CDR1 MNHEY, CDR2 SVGEGT. CDR3 coding DNA: TGTGCCAGTTATGGACTAGCGGGTTACTCCTACAATGAGCAGTTCTTC. It encodes CASYGLAGYSYNEQFF.

This clonotype was picked up a small number of times. The rearrangement uses TRBV11-2 and TRBJ2-7, with 13 positions matching TRBD2. Germline assignment: CDR1 SGHAT and CDR2 FQNNGV. The length of the CDR3 is 18 residues. V lost 8 bases and J lost 0; bases outside the gene matches: 13. The CDR3 region is CASGGPGTSGTLSYEQYF. As DNA, the CDR3 is TGTGCCAGCGGGGGACCCGGGACTAGCGGGACCCTCTCCTACGAGCAGTACTTC. Full variable domain (missing parts from reference TRBV11-2 and TRBJ2-7): EAGVAQSPRYKIIEKRQSVAFWCNPISGHATLYWYQQILGQGPKLLIQFQNNGVVDDSQLPKDRFSAERLKGVDSTLKIQPAKLEDSAVYLCASGGPGTSGTLSYEQYFGPGTRLTVT.